One T cell receptor beta chain is described in this entry. The antigen remains undetermined. The CDR3 consists of 14 residues. CDR1 and CDR2 (germline): LNHNV, YYDKDF (reference sequence). V was cut by 3 bases and J by 1 base, with 9 bases left in between. This sample was taken from a study of T cell responses to AZD1222 COVID-19 vaccine. The study, taken as a whole, reports: Reports indicate that nearly half of spike-specific TCRs are directed at unmutated variant regions. Across spike, vaccine-associated CD4 TCRs were found, dominant at 160-218 and 743-854. The sample set comprised mostly white British donors with more females, and clonal diversity was possibly underestimated. When two AZD1222 doses had been given, Spike-specific TCR breadth and depth rose.

Assay: immunoSEQ multiplex PCR; the TCRdb copy retains only in-frame clones and omits some. The sample yields some 190,000 clones, about 90% seen once. The TCR was taken from an adult in good health. V gene TRBV15 combines with J gene TRBJ1-1; perhaps TRBD1 as D (5 bases). The sequenced sample was peripheral blood, obtained on day 0 of AZD1222 vaccination. The CDR3, as DNA: TGTGCCACCAGCAGGGTACAGGCGAACACTGAAGCTTTCTTT. Translated: CATSRVQANTEAFF.